This TCR beta chain was sequenced for a study of post-analysis software for immune sequencing data. For the study at large: There were relapsing-remitting, secondary progressive and progressive-relapsing multiple sclerosis among the disease courses included. Study-level points and caveats: Analysis by F measure revealed that same-batch samples clustered strongly together. Five or six TRBV segments, TRBV5-6, TRBV5-1 and TRBV20-1 among them, were found more frequent in patients than controls. The normalized Chao1 diversity of multiple sclerosis patients was significantly lower than that of controls.

Worth noting for this clonotype: The target antigen is unknown.

The TCR beta cDNA libraries carried unique molecular identifiers. Input of roughly 0.9 to 11 million T cells yielded around 460,000 cDNA molecules. TCRdb re-called the PCR reads through MiXCR, storing one row per CDR3 protein. The sample includes around 440,000 distinct CDR3 sequences, around 40% seen only once; the top ten take 9% to 14%. Germline V lookup: CDR1 SGDLS, CDR2 YYNGEE. The CDR3 is 15 amino acids. V was shortened by 4 bases and J by 3 bases, with 14 bases between the two germline ends. The specimen was blood. The sequence was collected from a girl aged 10 to 17 with multiple sclerosis. This chain uses TRBV9 with TRBJ1-5, with D perhaps matching TRBD1 (6 bases). The CDR3 nucleotides read TGTGCCAGCAGCCCACGGGGGGGGGCCAATCAGCCCCAGCATTTT. Its translation: CASSPRGGANQPQHF.